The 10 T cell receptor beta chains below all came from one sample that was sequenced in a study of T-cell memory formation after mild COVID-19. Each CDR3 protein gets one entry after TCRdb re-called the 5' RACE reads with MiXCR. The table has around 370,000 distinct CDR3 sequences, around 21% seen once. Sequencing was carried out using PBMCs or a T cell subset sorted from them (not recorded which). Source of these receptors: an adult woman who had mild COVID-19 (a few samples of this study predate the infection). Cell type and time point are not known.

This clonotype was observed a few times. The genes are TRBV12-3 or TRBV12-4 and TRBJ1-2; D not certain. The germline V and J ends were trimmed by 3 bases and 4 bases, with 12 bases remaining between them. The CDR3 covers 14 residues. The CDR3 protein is CASSFMWSSYGYTF. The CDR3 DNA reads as TGTGCCAGCAGTTTTATGTGGAGTAGCTATGGCTACACCTTC.

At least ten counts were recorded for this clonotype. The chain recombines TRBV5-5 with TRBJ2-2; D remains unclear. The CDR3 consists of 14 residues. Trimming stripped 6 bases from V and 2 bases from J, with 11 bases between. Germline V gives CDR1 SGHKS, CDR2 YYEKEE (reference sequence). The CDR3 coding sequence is TGTGCCAGCACCAAGGACGGAAACACCGGGGAGCTGTTTTTT. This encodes CASTKDGNTGELFF.

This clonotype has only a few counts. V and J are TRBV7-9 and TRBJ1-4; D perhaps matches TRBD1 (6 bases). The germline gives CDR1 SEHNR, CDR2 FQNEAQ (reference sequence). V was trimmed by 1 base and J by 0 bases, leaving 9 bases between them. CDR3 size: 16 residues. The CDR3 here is CASSLDGGATNEKLFF. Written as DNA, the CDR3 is TGTGCCAGCAGCTTAGACGGGGGCGCAACTAATGAAAAACTGTTTTTT.

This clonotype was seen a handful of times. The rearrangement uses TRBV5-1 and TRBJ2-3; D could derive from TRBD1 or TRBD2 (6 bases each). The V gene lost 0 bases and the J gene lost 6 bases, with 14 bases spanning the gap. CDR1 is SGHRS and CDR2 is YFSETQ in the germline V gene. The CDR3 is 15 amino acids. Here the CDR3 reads CASSLGGAHGDTQYF. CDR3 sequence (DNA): TGCGCCAGCAGCTTGGGGGGGGCGCATGGTGATACGCAGTATTTT.

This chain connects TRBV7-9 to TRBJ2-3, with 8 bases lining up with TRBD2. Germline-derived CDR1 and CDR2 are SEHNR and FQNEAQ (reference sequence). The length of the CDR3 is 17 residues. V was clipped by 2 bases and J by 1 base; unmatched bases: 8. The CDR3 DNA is TGTGCCAGCAGCTTACCCTCGGGACTAGTCCGCACAGATACGCAGTATTTT. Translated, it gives CASSLPSGLVRTDTQYF.

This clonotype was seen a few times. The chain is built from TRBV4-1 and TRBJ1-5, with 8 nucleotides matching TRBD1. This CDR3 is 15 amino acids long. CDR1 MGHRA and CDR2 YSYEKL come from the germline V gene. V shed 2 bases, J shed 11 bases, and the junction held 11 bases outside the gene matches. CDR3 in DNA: TGCGCCAGCAGCCAACCCGGACAGGGAGAGAGCACCCAGCATTTT. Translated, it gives CASSQPGQGESTQHF.

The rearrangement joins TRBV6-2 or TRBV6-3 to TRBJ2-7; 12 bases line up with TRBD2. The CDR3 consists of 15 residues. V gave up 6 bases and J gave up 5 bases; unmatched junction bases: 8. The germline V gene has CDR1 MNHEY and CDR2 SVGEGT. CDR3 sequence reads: CASRKLAGGRDEQYF. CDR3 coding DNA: TGTGCCAGCAGGAAACTAGCGGGAGGACGGGACGAGCAGTACTTC.

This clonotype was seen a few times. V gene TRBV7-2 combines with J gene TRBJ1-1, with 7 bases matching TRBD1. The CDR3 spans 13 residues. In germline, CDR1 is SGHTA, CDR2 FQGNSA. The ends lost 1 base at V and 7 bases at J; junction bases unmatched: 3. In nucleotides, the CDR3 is TGTGCCAGCAGCTTAGACCAGGGGGGTGAAGCTTTCTTT. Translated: CASSLDQGGEAFF.

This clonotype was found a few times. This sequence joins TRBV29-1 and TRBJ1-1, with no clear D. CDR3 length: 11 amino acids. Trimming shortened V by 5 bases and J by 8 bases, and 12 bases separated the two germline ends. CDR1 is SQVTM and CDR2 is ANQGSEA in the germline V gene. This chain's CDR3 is CSVKSGFEAFF. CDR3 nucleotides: TGCAGCGTTAAGTCCGGATTCGAAGCTTTCTTT.

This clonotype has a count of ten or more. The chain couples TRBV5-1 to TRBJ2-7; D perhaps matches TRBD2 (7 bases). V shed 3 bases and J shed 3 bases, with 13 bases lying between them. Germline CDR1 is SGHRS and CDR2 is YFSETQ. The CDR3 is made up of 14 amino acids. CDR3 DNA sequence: TGCGCCAGCAGCTCCGGACTAGGGGGCTACGAGCAGTACTTC. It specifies CASSSGLGGYEQYF.